A single sample gave rise to the 5 T cell receptor beta chains below, sequenced in a study of long-term antiretroviral therapy in people with HIV. The libraries were made with immunoSEQ v3.0 at survey level. Using immunoSEQ multiplex PCR, the repertoire was profiled, and TCRdb retains in-frame clones only, with some absent. The profile shows some 35,000 clones, roughly 94% of them singletons. Sample: unsorted PBMCs, taken 5 to 5.5 years after starting antiretroviral therapy. The origin of the receptors is a woman between 50 and 59 years old with HIV.

The V and J genes are TRBV11-2 and TRBJ1-5; D unclear. The CDR3 contains 13 residues. Germline V gives CDR1 SGHAT, CDR2 FQNNGV. The ends were cut back, 1 base at V and 2 bases at J, with 3 bases in the middle. In nucleotides, the CDR3 is TGTGCCAGCAGCTTAGTGGGCAATCAGCCCCAGCATTTT. As protein: CASSLVGNQPQHF. The full variable domain, its missing parts supplied by reference TRBV11-2 and TRBJ1-5, is EAGVAQSPRYKIIEKRQSVAFWCNPISGHATLYWYQQILGQGPKLLIQFQNNGVVDDSQLPKDRFSAERLKGVDSTLKIQPAKLEDSAVYLCASSLVGNQPQHFGDGTRLSIL.

The chain has TRBV4-3 and TRBJ2-1, with 7 bases aligning to TRBD2. The germline gives CDR1 LGHNA, CDR2 YSLEER. J gave up 5 bases and V 0 bases, and 13 bases lay outside the gene matches. CDR3 size: 18 residues. The CDR3 sequence: CASSQDIMAGVGHNEQFF. The CDR3 DNA sequence: TGCGCCAGCAGCCAAGACATTATGGCGGGAGTAGGTCACAATGAGCAGTTCTTC.

The chain links TRBV30 to TRBJ1-1; D gene unclear. Per germline, CDR1 GTSNPN and CDR2 SVGIG (reference sequence). The ends were cut back, 3 bases at V and 4 bases at J, with 12 bases in the middle. The CDR3 is 13 amino acids. The CDR3 loop reads CAWRWSGSTEAFF. The CDR3 region has the DNA TGTGCCTGGAGATGGAGTGGGAGCACTGAAGCTTTCTTT.

The V and J genes are TRBV7-2 and TRBJ2-3; D gene ambiguous. CDR3 length: 12 amino acids. The V gene's germline CDR1 is SGHTA and CDR2 FQGNSA. The germline V and J ends were trimmed by 3 bases and 9 bases, with 10 bases remaining between them. In nucleotides, the CDR3 is TGTGCCAGCAGCTTCAGTGGGGAAACGCAGTATTTT. It encodes CASSFSGETQYF.

CDR3 in DNA: TGTGCCACCAGCAGAGATAAGGGCCAGATTAACTATGGCTACACCTTC. Its protein is CATSRDKGQINYGYTF. This chain uses TRBV15 with TRBJ1-2; no reliable D call. Germline lookup yields CDR1 LNHNV and CDR2 YYDKDF (reference sequence). Trimming took 0 bases from V and 1 from J, leaving 12 bases between them. The CDR3 covers 16 residues.